This is a list of T cell receptor beta chains from one sample in a study of CD8 T cells in ankylosing spondylitis. TCRdb passed the 5' RACE reads through MiXCR, listing each CDR3 protein once. The data contain some 350,000 distinct CDR3 sequences, roughly 14% of them seen just once; the ten biggest clones take up approximately 0.99%. Sample: blood, either unsorted or a sorted T cell fraction (not recorded which). The receptors stem from a male donor with ankylosing spondylitis or in good health (not recorded which). The CDR3 runs from the conserved cysteine through the conserved F or W. Each record gives: V gene, clone size, J gene, D gene, CDR3 DNA, CDR3 protein. The D gene is left open where the match is weak. Clone size appears in some rows only: once, few, many, or a class for an expanded clone.

TRBV29-1	few	TRBJ2-3	-	TGCAGCGCCACAGGGGGGGGCCGTGCTTACACAGATACGCAGTATTTT	CSATGGGRAYTDTQYF
TRBV12-3/TRBV12-4	many	TRBJ2-5	-	TGTGCCAGTCAGAAGGGGGGAGAGACCCAGTACTTC	CASQKGGETQYF
TRBV2	-	TRBJ1-1	-	TGTGCCACTCGGCGGGTGGCGAACACTGAAGCTTTCTTT	CATRRVANTEAFF
TRBV9	few	TRBJ1-2	-	TGTGCCAGCAGCGTAGAAGAAGGAATCGATGGCTACACCTTC	CASSVEEGIDGYTF
TRBV5-1	-	TRBJ1-1	-	TGCGCCAGCAGCTTGGTTCAGCCCCACACTGAAGCTTTCTTT	CASSLVQPHTEAFF
TRBV18	-	TRBJ1-1	-	TGTGCCAGCTCACCATTGGGCAGAGAGAACACTGAAGCTTTCTTT	CASSPLGRENTEAFF
TRBV6-1	many	TRBJ2-3	TRBD2	TGTGCCAGCGAGGTTCTAGCGGGTAGCACAGATACGCAGTATTTT	CASEVLAGSTDTQYF
TRBV5-1	many	TRBJ1-3	-	TGCGCCAGCAGCTTCGACAGCCGAACCTCTGGAAACACCATATATTTT	CASSFDSRTSGNTIYF
TRBV3-1	-	TRBJ2-1	TRBD2	TGTACCAGCAGTTTAAGTCTTGCGGCGGGAGGCCCAGGGAATGAGCAGTTCTTC	CTSSLSLAAGGPGNEQFF
TRBV7-9	-	TRBJ1-4	TRBD1	TGTGGCAGCAGCGGAACAGGGGGCGAAAAACTGTTTTTT	CGSSGTGGEKLFF
TRBV3-1	few	TRBJ1-6	TRBD1	TGTGCCAGCAGCCCTGCGGGGACAGGGGGTTCACCCCTCCACTTT	CASSPAGTGGSPLHF
TRBV12-3/TRBV12-4	-	TRBJ2-2	TRBD1	TGTGCCAGCAAAAATCCCGGGACAGCCTTCACCGGGGAGCTGTTTTTT	CASKNPGTAFTGELFF
TRBV6-5	-	TRBJ1-6	-	TGTGCCAGCAGTTACTCTCGTACAGCCTATAATTCACCCCTCCACTTT	CASSYSRTAYNSPLHF
TRBV5-1	many	TRBJ2-3	TRBD2	TGCGCCAGCAGCCGAACTAGCGGCACAGATACGCAGTATTTT	CASSRTSGTDTQYF
TRBV24-1	-	TRBJ2-7	-	TGTGCCACCAGCCCCTGGTTGACGATCTTGGGCTGCTACGAGCAGTACTTC	CATSPWLTILGCYEQYF
TRBV20-1	-	TRBJ2-5	-	TGCAGTGCTAGAAAAACAGGTCTTGAGACCCAGTACTTC	CSARKTGLETQYF
TRBV20-1	-	TRBJ1-4	-	TGCAGTGCTAGAGAGAGGGCGTTCAAGGAAAAACTGTTTTTT	CSARERAFKEKLFF
TRBV29-1	-	TRBJ2-3	-	TGCAGCGTTGAAGATGGTAGGGCTTACACAGATACGCAGTATTTT	CSVEDGRAYTDTQYF
TRBV5-1	few	TRBJ2-5	TRBD1	TGCGCCAGCAGATCAGGACAGGGAGAGACCCAGTACTTC	CASRSGQGETQYF
TRBV12-3/TRBV12-4	-	TRBJ1-2	-	TGTGCCAGCAGCCAAAGACAGCTTACTAACTATGGCTACACCTTC	CASSQRQLTNYGYTF
TRBV12-3/TRBV12-4	-	TRBJ2-1	TRBD1	TGTGCCAGCAGTCTAAGGGGGCAACTGGTTGAGCAGTTCTTC	CASSLRGQLVEQFF
TRBV10-3	-	TRBJ2-7	-	TGTGCCATCAGTTTGGACGGAGCGATCCGCGAGCAGTACTTC	CAISLDGAIREQYF
TRBV25-1	-	TRBJ2-5	-	TGTGCCAGCAGTGACAGGACCCAGGGGACCCAGTACTTC	CASSDRTQGTQYF
TRBV10-2	-	TRBJ2-1	-	TGCGCCAGCAGTGGTGGGGGGTGGAACAATGAGCAGTTCTTC	CASSGGGWNNEQFF
TRBV29-1	few	TRBJ2-1	TRBD1	TGCAGCGTTGCGCCGACAGGGGGCAGGAATGAGCAGTTCTTC	CSVAPTGGRNEQFF
TRBV11-2	-	TRBJ2-1	TRBD2	TGTGCCAGCAGCCCCTCTGGGGGAGGCGGGAGGGCCAATGAGCAGTTCTTC	CASSPSGGGGRANEQFF
TRBV20-1	-	TRBJ2-1	TRBD2	TGCAGTGCTGCTAGCGGGAGGGCCAGCGAGCAGTTCTTC	CSAASGRASEQFF
TRBV20-1	-	TRBJ2-1	-	TGCAGTGCTAGCTTGGAGGCGGGTAGCTCCTACAATGAGCAGTTCTTC	CSASLEAGSSYNEQFF
TRBV30	few	TRBJ1-1	-	TGTGCCTGGAGTGTACGAGGGTCCCCTGAAGCTTTCTTT	CAWSVRGSPEAFF
TRBV7-9	-	TRBJ2-7	-	TGTGCCAGCAGCTGGGCTCCAGCAAGCGACGAGCAGTACTTC	CASSWAPASDEQYF
TRBV3-1	few	TRBJ2-2	-	TGTGCCAGCAGCCTACGGACAACGTCGAACACCGGGGAGCTGTTTTTT	CASSLRTTSNTGELFF
TRBV5-1	-	TRBJ2-6	-	TGCGCCAGCAGTTCGGGGCAACCCCGGACGTCTGGGGCCAACGTCCTGACTTTC	CASSSGQPRTSGANVLTF
TRBV7-9	-	TRBJ1-1	-	TGTGCCAGCAGCTTACGGGGTGGGGCTTTCTTT	CASSLRGGAFF
TRBV21-1	-	TRBJ2-1	-	TGTGCCGCGGGACTAGCGGGAGTGAATGAGCAGTTCTTC	CAAGLAGVNEQFF
TRBV10-3	-	TRBJ1-2	TRBD1	TGTGCCATCAGTCAAGTACAGGGGGCAGAAGGCTACACCTTC	CAISQVQGAEGYTF
TRBV6-1	many	TRBJ2-1	-	TGTGCCAGCAGTGCGAGGGGGCTTCTAGCGGGTGGGCATGAGCAGTTCTTC	CASSARGLLAGGHEQFF
TRBV3-1	few	TRBJ2-7	-	TGTGCCAGCAGCCAAGATGCCGGGAGTCTGCAGTACTTC	CASSQDAGSLQYF
TRBV20-1	few	TRBJ1-6	-	TGCAGTGCTAGATCGGGCTATAATTCACCCCTCCACTTT	CSARSGYNSPLHF
TRBV29-1	few	TRBJ2-1	-	TGCAGTTTCAGGGTCTCCAGCTCCTACAATGAGCAGTTCTTC	CSFRVSSSYNEQFF
TRBV5-8	-	TRBJ2-5	-	TGTGCCAGCAGCTTAATCGGGGGATTACGAGAGACCCAGTACTTC	CASSLIGGLRETQYF
TRBV5-1	many	TRBJ1-4	-	TGCGCCAGCAGCTTGTCAGCTAGACCGGAGGAAAAACTGTTTTTT	CASSLSARPEEKLFF
TRBV5-8	-	TRBJ1-1	-	TGTGCCAGCAGCTTGTCGGGATATTTGAACACTGAAGCTTTCTTT	CASSLSGYLNTEAFF
TRBV11-2	once	TRBJ2-7	TRBD1	TGTGCCAGCAGCTTAGACGGTGGGACAGGGGGCAACTACGAGCAGTACTTC	CASSLDGGTGGNYEQYF
TRBV7-9	-	TRBJ1-2	-	TGTGCCAGCAGCCCCCGAGGCAGGACTGCTGATGGCTACACCTTC	CASSPRGRTADGYTF
TRBV5-1	-	TRBJ2-7	-	TGCGCCAGCAGCTCGTCAGGGAACTACGAGCAGTACTTC	CASSSSGNYEQYF
TRBV20-1	few	TRBJ1-3	-	TGCAGTGCTGGGGCTCGCGCTGGAAACACCATATATTTT	CSAGARAGNTIYF
TRBV27	-	TRBJ1-1	-	TGTGCCAGCACCTCGTACGAATCCGGGAGGGCGAACACTGAAGCTTTCTTT	CASTSYESGRANTEAFF
TRBV3-1	few	TRBJ1-4	-	TGTGCCAGCAACGGGCCAGGCGAAAAACTGTTTTTT	CASNGPGEKLFF
TRBV5-8	few	TRBJ2-7	-	TGTGCCAGCAGCCACGACAGCACCTACGAGCAGTACTTC	CASSHDSTYEQYF
TRBV14	few	TRBJ2-1	TRBD2	TGTGCCAGCAGCCAAGTAGCCCGTCTAGCGGGAGGAAATGAGCAGTTCTTC	CASSQVARLAGGNEQFF
TRBV3-1	few	TRBJ1-5	-	TGTGCCAGCAGCCAAGTACGGAGGGACGGGCGCAATCAGCCCCAGCATTTT	CASSQVRRDGRNQPQHF
TRBV7-9	few	TRBJ2-7	TRBD2	TGTGCCAGCAGCCGACCGGACGGACTAGTCCAAAGATGGTACTTC	CASSRPDGLVQRWYF
TRBV12-3/TRBV12-4	-	TRBJ2-7	TRBD2	TGTGCCAGCAGTCCCGGGACTAGCGCCATTGGCCGGCAGTACTTC	CASSPGTSAIGRQYF
TRBV5-1	few	TRBJ2-7	TRBD2	TGCGCCAGCAGCACAACCTCTAGCGGGGGACGGAGGGAGCAGTACTTC	CASSTTSSGGRREQYF
TRBV12-3/TRBV12-4	-	TRBJ2-3	TRBD1	TGTGCCAGCAGGGAGACAGGGGCCACAGATACGCAGTATTTT	CASRETGATDTQYF
TRBV3-1	few	TRBJ1-4	TRBD1	TGTGCCAGCTCCCGGGACAGGGGGACCGCAACTAATGAAAAACTGTTTTTT	CASSRDRGTATNEKLFF
TRBV10-3	few	TRBJ2-3	TRBD2	TGTGCCATCAGTGAGTCTGGTCTAGCGGGGAAATCAGATACGCAGTATTTT	CAISESGLAGKSDTQYF
TRBV5-5	-	TRBJ1-2	-	TGTGCCAGCAGCTCCGGCGGGCAGGGGAACTATGGCTACACCTTC	CASSSGGQGNYGYTF
TRBV27	-	TRBJ2-1	-	TGTGCCAGCAGTCCCCGGGACACCACCTACAATGAGCAGTTCTTC	CASSPRDTTYNEQFF